This T cell receptor (beta chain) is from a study of OX40 agonist ivuxolimab in advanced cancers. Notes on the study in general: Partial responders receiving 0.1-3.0 mg/kg showed among the lowest clonal expansion.

Germline values: CDR1 SGHDN, CDR2 FVKESK. V dropped 6 bases and J dropped 7; count of bases not matched to a gene: 5. This CDR3 comprises 12 residues. About this clone: Its matching antigen is unknown.

Profiled with immunoSEQ multiplex PCR; TCRdb holds only in-frame clones, not every one. The sample consists of 30,000 to 35,000 clones, approximately 89% of them appearing once. This receptor was identified in an adult with an advanced solid tumor such as melanoma, head and neck, liver or kidney cancer. The sample consisted of CD4+ or CD8+ T cells sorted from blood, taken in a trial of the OX40 agonist ivuxolimab. V usage is TRBV14 and J usage is TRBJ1-2; TRBD1 agrees at 7 bases. The CDR3 is CASRQGMGGYTF. As DNA, the CDR3 is TGTGCCAGCAGACAGGGGATGGGTGGCTACACCTTC.